This TCR beta chain was sequenced in a study of blood T cell repertoires in COVID-19. TCRdb's copy holds only in-frame clones and misses some; the assay was immunoSEQ multiplex PCR. The sample consists of about 120,000 clones, about 79% of them appearing once. In germline, CDR1 is KGHDR, CDR2 SFDVKD. The CDR3 is 13 residues long. V dropped 5 bases and J dropped 1 base, with 6 bases sitting between them. Sequences were obtained from peripheral blood. The rearrangement links TRBV24-1 to TRBJ2-3; the D gene is possibly TRBD2 (6 bases). This TCR was recovered from a woman over 75 with acute or convalescent COVID-19. The CDR3 DNA is TGTGCCACCAGTGGGGGGGGCACAGATACGCAGTATTTT. This sequence encodes CATSGGGTDTQYF.